The source of this T cell receptor (beta chain) is a study of blood T cell repertoires in COVID-19. On the study more broadly: Researchers got acute and convalescent COVID-19 samples from the United States, Italy and Spain. Sources were T cells, B-cell-depleted T cells, or PBMCs; the material itself was cDNA or gDNA.

CDR3 size: 15 residues. V dropped 4 bases and J dropped 2 bases, with 14 bases sitting between them. From germline, CDR1 is SGHNT and CDR2 YYREEE (reference sequence). This clone has a handful of counts. The protocol was immunoSEQ multiplex PCR, while the TCRdb copy is restricted to in-frame clones and leaves out a portion. The sample shows 140,000 to 150,000 clones, 81% of them seen only once. Sequencing input: peripheral blood. The sequence came from a human donor in a cohort sampled during active COVID-19. The V gene is TRBV5-4, the J gene TRBJ2-3, with TRBD2 as a possible D gene (6 bases). The CDR3 loop reads CASSKEGPNTDTQYF. The CDR3 DNA is TGTGCCAGCAGCAAGGAGGGCCCGAACACAGATACGCAGTATTTT. The full variable domain, its missing parts supplied by reference TRBV5-4 and TRBJ2-3, is ETGVTQSPTHLIKTRGQQVTLRCSSQSGHNTVSWYQQALGQGPQFIFQYYREEENGRGNFPPRFSGLQFPNYSSELNVNALELDDSALYLCASSKEGPNTDTQYFGPGTRLTVL.